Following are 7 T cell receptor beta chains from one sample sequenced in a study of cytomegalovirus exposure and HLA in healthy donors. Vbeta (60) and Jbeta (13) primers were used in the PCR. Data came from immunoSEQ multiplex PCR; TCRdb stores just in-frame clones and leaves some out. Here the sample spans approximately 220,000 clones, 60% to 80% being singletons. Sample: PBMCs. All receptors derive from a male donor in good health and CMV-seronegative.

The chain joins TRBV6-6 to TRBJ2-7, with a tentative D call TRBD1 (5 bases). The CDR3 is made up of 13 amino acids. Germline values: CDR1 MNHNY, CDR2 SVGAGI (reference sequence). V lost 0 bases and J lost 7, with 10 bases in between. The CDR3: CASSYSAGREQYF. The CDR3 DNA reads TGTGCCAGCAGTTACTCGGCAGGGCGTGAGCAGTACTTC.

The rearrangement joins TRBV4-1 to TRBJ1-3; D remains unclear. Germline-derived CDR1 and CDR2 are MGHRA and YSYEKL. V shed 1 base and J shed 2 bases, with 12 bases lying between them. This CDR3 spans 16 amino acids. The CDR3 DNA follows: TGCGCCAGCAGCCAAGGCCCGGGGTTCACTGGAAACACCATATATTTT. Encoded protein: CASSQGPGFTGNTIYF.

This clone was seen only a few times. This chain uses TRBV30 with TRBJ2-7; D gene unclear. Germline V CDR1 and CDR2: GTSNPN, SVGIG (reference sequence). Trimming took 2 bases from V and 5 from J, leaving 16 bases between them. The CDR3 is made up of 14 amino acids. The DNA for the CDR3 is TGTGCCTGGAGTATGGCACCAATGATGGACGAGCAGTACTTC. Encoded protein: CAWSMAPMMDEQYF.

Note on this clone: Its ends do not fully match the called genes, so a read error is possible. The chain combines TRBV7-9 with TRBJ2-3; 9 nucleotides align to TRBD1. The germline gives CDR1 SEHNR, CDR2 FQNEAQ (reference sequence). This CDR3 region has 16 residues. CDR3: CSSSPREGQGTDTQYF. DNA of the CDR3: TGTTCCAGCAGCCCGAGGGAGGGACAGGGAACAGATACGCAGTATTTT.

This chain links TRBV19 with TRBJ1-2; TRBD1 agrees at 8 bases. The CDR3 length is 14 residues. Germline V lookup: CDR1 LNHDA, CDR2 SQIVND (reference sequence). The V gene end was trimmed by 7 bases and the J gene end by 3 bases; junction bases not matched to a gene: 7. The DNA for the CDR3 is TGTGCCAGTAAGGACAGGGAAGTGTACTATGGCTACACCTTC. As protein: CASKDREVYYGYTF.

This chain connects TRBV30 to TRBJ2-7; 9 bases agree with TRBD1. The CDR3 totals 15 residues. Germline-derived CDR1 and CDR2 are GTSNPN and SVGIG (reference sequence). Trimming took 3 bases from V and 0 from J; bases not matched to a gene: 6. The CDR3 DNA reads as TGTGCCTGGAGACGGACAGGGGAGTCCTCCTACGAGCAGTACTTC. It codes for CAWRRTGESSYEQYF.

The CDR3 nucleotides are TGTGCCAGCAGCCCCTCAGGGTCAACCTACGAGCAGTACTTC. It codes for CASSPSGSTYEQYF. The chain is built from TRBV7-8 and TRBJ2-7, with TRBD1 as a possible D gene (5 bases). The CDR3 extends over 14 amino acids. CDR1 and CDR2 from the germline V gene are SGHVS and FQNEAQ. Trimming stripped 5 bases from V and 2 bases from J, with 13 bases between.